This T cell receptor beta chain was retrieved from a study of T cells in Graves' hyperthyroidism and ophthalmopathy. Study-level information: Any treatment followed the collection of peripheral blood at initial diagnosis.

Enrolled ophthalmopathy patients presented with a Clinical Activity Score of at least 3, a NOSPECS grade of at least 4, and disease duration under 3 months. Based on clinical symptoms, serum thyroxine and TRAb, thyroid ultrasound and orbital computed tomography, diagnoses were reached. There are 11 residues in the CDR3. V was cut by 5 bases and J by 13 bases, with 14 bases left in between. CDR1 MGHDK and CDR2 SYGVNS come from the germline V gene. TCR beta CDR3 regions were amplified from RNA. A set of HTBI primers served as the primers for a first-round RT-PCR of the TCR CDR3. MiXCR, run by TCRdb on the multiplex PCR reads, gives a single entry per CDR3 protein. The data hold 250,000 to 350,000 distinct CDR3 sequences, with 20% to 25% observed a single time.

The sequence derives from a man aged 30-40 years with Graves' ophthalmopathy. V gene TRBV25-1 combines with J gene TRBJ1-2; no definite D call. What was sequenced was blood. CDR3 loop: CASSHSGPRTF. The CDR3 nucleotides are TGTGCCAGCAGTCATAGCGGACCCCGCACCTTC.